These 25 T cell receptor beta chains were all obtained from the same sample, sequenced in a study of T cell repertoires in cytomegalovirus infection. From the reads, TCRdb called clonotypes with MiXCR, one entry per CDR3 protein. The sample has 640,000 or so distinct CDR3 sequences; 33% are singletons. These TCRs' antigens remain unknown. The sequenced sample was cultured PBMCs, obtained from culture after CMV antigen stimulation. These receptors all come from a human donor in good health (CMV status not recorded). Some clones in this sample may be carry-over from other donors' samples.

There are many counts of this clonotype. The V call is TRBV10-2, the J call TRBJ2-7, with D perhaps TRBD2 (6 bases). Looked up from germline, CDR1 is WSHSY and CDR2 is SAAADI. The CDR3 spans 15 residues. V lost 6 bases and J lost 1, with 16 bases in between. The CDR3 loop is CASRLAAGGSYEQYF. The CDR3 nucleotides are TGCGCCAGCAGGCTCGCGGCAGGAGGGTCCTACGAGCAGTACTTC.

The chain couples TRBV19 to TRBJ1-2; possibly TRBD1 for D (6 bases). V lost 5 bases, J lost 1 base, and 11 bases lay in between. Germline CDR1 and CDR2: LNHDA and SQIVND (reference sequence). The CDR3 runs 14 residues. CDR3 sequence reads: CASSQQGLNYGYTF. CDR3 coding DNA: TGTGCCAGTAGTCAACAGGGACTTAACTATGGCTACACCTTC.

The J gene is TRBJ2-2, the V gene TRBV12-3 or TRBV12-4, with 7 bases lining up with TRBD2. The CDR3 contains 14 residues. The junction had 6 bases not matched to a gene; V was cut back by 5 bases and J by 6 bases. The CDR3 nucleotides are TGTGCCAGCAGTCTGGGACTATGGGCCGGGGAGCTGTTTTTT. The encoded protein is CASSLGLWAGELFF.

This rearrangement joins TRBV12-3 or TRBV12-4 to TRBJ2-3; 8 nucleotides line up with TRBD2. The CDR3 loop spans 14 amino acids. The V and J ends lost 3 bases and 12 bases, in that order; junction bases with no gene match: 11. CDR3 residues: CASSFGSGVNSQYF. In DNA, the CDR3 is TGTGCCAGCAGTTTTGGTAGCGGGGTAAATTCACAGTATTTT.

This clonotype was detected only a few times. The chain couples TRBV12-3 or TRBV12-4 to TRBJ2-3, with D perhaps matching TRBD2 (6 bases). The CDR3 runs to 13 residues. Trimming took off 9 bases at V and 1 base at J, with 11 bases between the two ends. As DNA, the CDR3 is TGTGCCAGTGCGGGATCCCGCACAGATACGCAGTATTTT. Residues: CASAGSRTDTQYF.

The sample holds a few counts of this clonotype. The rearrangement links TRBV27 to TRBJ1-5, with D possibly TRBD1 on 5 matching bases. The CDR3 loop spans 14 amino acids. Trimming left V 3 bases short and J 7 bases short, with 13 bases between. The germline gives CDR1 MNHEY, CDR2 SMNVEV (reference sequence). CDR3 in amino acids: CASSFGGAEQPQHF. CDR3 sequence (DNA): TGTGCCAGCAGTTTCGGTGGGGCAGAGCAGCCCCAGCATTTT.

V gene TRBV10-3 combines with J gene TRBJ2-5, with D tentatively TRBD1 (5 bases). The CDR3 spans 15 residues. Germline assignment: CDR1 ENHRY and CDR2 SYGVKD. Between the trimmed V and J ends, which lost 0 bases and 4 bases, there was a span of 12 bases. This CDR3 reads CAISESQGLRETQYF. CDR3 in DNA: TGTGCCATCAGTGAGTCTCAGGGCCTGCGAGAGACCCAGTACTTC.

The V call is TRBV20-1, the J call TRBJ2-7; D call uncertain. The germline CDR1 and CDR2 sequences are DFQATT and SNEGSKA (reference sequence). This CDR3 has 14 amino acids. Trimming shortened V by 3 bases and J by 0 bases, and 12 bases separated the two germline ends. The CDR3 loop is CSASAPQNSYEQYF. In DNA, the CDR3 is TGCAGTGCTAGTGCCCCGCAAAACTCCTACGAGCAGTACTTC.

This chain connects TRBV19 to TRBJ2-2, with D unresolved. Germline V gives CDR1 LNHDA, CDR2 SQIVND (reference sequence). This CDR3 has 11 amino acids. Trimming shortened V by 9 bases and J by 6 bases, and 8 bases separated the two germline ends. The CDR3 reads CASISAGELFF. The CDR3 region has the DNA TGTGCCAGCATATCGGCCGGGGAGCTGTTTTTT. The whole variable domain, filled in from reference TRBV19 and TRBJ2-2, reads DGGITQSPKYLFRKEGQNVTLSCEQNLNHDAMYWYRQDPGQGLRLIYYSQIVNDFQKGDIAEGYSVSREKKESFPLTVTSAQKNPTAFYLCASISAGELFFGEGSRLTVL.

There are a few counts of this clonotype. The rearrangement joins TRBV20-1 to TRBJ2-3; D is perhaps TRBD1 or TRBD2 (5 bases each). Germline V gives CDR1 DFQATT, CDR2 SNEGSKA (reference sequence). The CDR3 runs to 13 residues. The CDR3 sequence: CRLGKGSTDTQYF. The CDR3 nucleotides read TGCAGACTCGGGAAGGGGAGCACAGATACGCAGTATTTT.

The rearrangement uses TRBV7-2 and TRBJ2-3, with a tentative D call TRBD1 (6 bases). Looked up from germline, CDR1 is SGHTA and CDR2 is FQGNSA. There are 15 residues in the CDR3. V was clipped by 5 bases and J by 0 bases, with 12 bases between them. This CDR3 is CASSPTGQSTDTQYF. The CDR3 DNA follows: TGTGCCAGCAGCCCCACGGGACAAAGCACAGATACGCAGTATTTT.

The chain couples TRBV7-8 to TRBJ2-5, with 7 bases aligning to TRBD2. Germline V gene sequence: CDR1 SGHVS, CDR2 FQNEAQ. Trimming removed 1 base from V and 5 bases from J; junction bases left unmatched: 4. CDR3 length equals 14 residues. DNA for the CDR3: TGTGCCAGCAGCTTAGTCGTGGGGGGGGAGACCCAGTACTTC. Translation: CASSLVVGGETQYF.

This clonotype was seen only once. For the CDR3, the DNA is TGCAGTGCTAGCCCTCCGCACCGAGCCTATGGCTACACCTTC. Translated, it gives CSASPPHRAYGYTF. The V gene is TRBV20-1, the J gene TRBJ1-2; no clear D gene. This CDR3 spans 14 amino acids. The V gene lost 3 bases and the J gene lost 4 bases, with 15 bases spanning the gap. Germline CDR1 is DFQATT and CDR2 is SNEGSKA (reference sequence).

The chain joins TRBV7-9 to TRBJ2-2; D unclear. Germline-derived CDR1 and CDR2 are SEHNR and FQNEAQ (reference sequence). V dropped 1 base and J dropped 3 bases, with 12 bases sitting between them. The CDR3 consists of 16 residues. The chain's CDR3 is CASSLEFWIDTGELFF. DNA of the CDR3: TGTGCCAGCAGCTTAGAGTTCTGGATCGACACCGGGGAGCTGTTTTTT.

The J gene is TRBJ1-6, the V gene TRBV12-3 or TRBV12-4, with D hard to call. Trimming left V 3 bases short and J 5 bases short, with 5 bases between. The CDR3 has 13 amino acids. The CDR3 DNA follows: TGTGCCAGCAGTTTCTTCGATAATTCACCCCTCCACTTT. Translating gives CASSFFDNSPLHF.

This clonotype has more than one count but fewer than ten. V usage is TRBV7-6 and J usage is TRBJ1-2; D uncertain. Trimming pared 5 bases from V and 8 bases from J, leaving 15 bases between. CDR3 length: 13 amino acids. Germline values: CDR1 SGHVS, CDR2 FNYEAQ. The CDR3 region has the DNA TGTGCCAGCAGCCCGACCGGGTCGGGCGGCTACACCTTC. Its protein is CASSPTGSGGYTF.

The J gene is TRBJ2-1, the V gene TRBV20-1; TRBD2 aligns across 8 bases. CDR1 and CDR2 from the germline V gene are DFQATT and SNEGSKA (reference sequence). The length of the CDR3 is 15 residues. Unmatched junction bases numbered 11, after V lost 5 bases and J lost 5 bases. CDR3 sequence: CSARAFSGANNEQFF. The CDR3 bases are TGCAGTGCTCGAGCTTTTAGCGGGGCGAACAATGAGCAGTTCTTC.

This clonotype was recorded many times. Germline is not matched at one junction end, which may reflect a read error. V is TRBV6-5 and J is TRBJ2-7; D is possibly TRBD2 (6 bases). The CDR3 extends over 13 amino acids. CDR1 is MNHEY, CDR2 SVGAGI, per germline. In DNA, the CDR3 is TGTGCCAGTAGTTACGGGGGTAGCTACGAGCAGTACTTC. This gives the protein CASSYGGSYEQYF.

This chain connects TRBV6-1 to TRBJ2-1; D gene uncertain. In germline, CDR1 is MNHNS, CDR2 SASEGT. V gave up 8 bases and J gave up 8 bases, with 13 bases separating them. The CDR3 is made up of 12 amino acids. CDR3 region: CASRRRMDEQFF. CDR3 in DNA: TGTGCCAGCCGGCGTCGTATGGATGAGCAGTTCTTC.

This chain connects TRBV6-2 or TRBV6-3 to TRBJ2-3; 7 positions agree with TRBD2. CDR3 length equals 16 residues. The V gene's germline CDR1 is MNHEY and CDR2 SVGEGT. Losses at the gene ends were 7 bases for V and 1 base for J; bases not matched to a gene: 11. CDR3 sequence reads: CASTRPTGGGTDTQYF. In nucleotides, the CDR3 is TGTGCCAGCACCCGCCCGACGGGAGGTGGCACAGATACGCAGTATTTT.

This rearrangement joins TRBV20-1 to TRBJ2-5; a possible D gene is TRBD1 (5 bases). The CDR3 is 14 amino acids. Deletions cut 0 bases from V and 4 bases from J, with 12 bases between. CDR1 DFQATT and CDR2 SNEGSKA come from the germline V gene (reference sequence). In DNA, the CDR3 is TGCAGTGCTAGAGATCCAGGCAGGGTAGAGACCCAGTACTTC. Its protein is CSARDPGRVETQYF.

The chain couples TRBV15 to TRBJ2-1; 10 positions agree with TRBD2. This CDR3 contains 16 residues. V shed 1 base and J 6 bases; nucleotides not matched to a gene: 6. Germline CDR1 is LNHNV and CDR2 is YYDKDF (reference sequence). The CDR3 sequence is CATSRGGSGRVNEQFF. In nucleotides, the CDR3 is TGTGCCACCAGCAGAGGTGGAAGCGGGAGGGTCAATGAGCAGTTCTTC.

This clonotype showed up just a few times. V is TRBV12-3 or TRBV12-4 and J is TRBJ2-4, with a tentative D call TRBD2 (8 bases). The germline V and J ends were trimmed by 6 bases and 8 bases, with 26 bases remaining between them. The CDR3 length is 17 residues. The CDR3 coding sequence is TGTGCCAGCAGCAATCCACCCGGGAGGGGGCGGTGGGACATTCAGTACTTC. This sequence encodes CASSNPPGRGRWDIQYF.

As DNA, the CDR3 is TGCGCCAGCAGCCAAGCTAGCGGGAGGGCCTACAATGAGCAGTTCTTC. Protein sequence: CASSQASGRAYNEQFF. The rearrangement links TRBV4-3 to TRBJ2-1; 12 bases agree with TRBD2. This CDR3 region has 16 residues. Germline loops: CDR1 LGHNA, CDR2 YSLEER. Trimming removed 1 base from V and 2 bases from J; junction bases left unmatched: 0.

The J gene is TRBJ2-7, the V gene TRBV7-9; D may be TRBD2 (7 bases). V lost 6 bases, J lost 2 bases, and 14 bases lay in between. The CDR3 consists of 14 residues. Germline V gives CDR1 SEHNR, CDR2 FQNEAQ (reference sequence). The CDR3, as DNA: TGTGCCAGCAGTTCCAAGGGGGGGGCCTACGAGCAGTACTTC. Its translation: CASSSKGGAYEQYF.